Below are 27 T cell receptor beta chains sequenced from a single sample in a study of vaccination effects on CD4 cells after COVID-19. Repertoires were generated with immunoSEQ multiplex PCR, while TCRdb's copy carries only in-frame clones and drops some. The table lists some 60,000 clones, less than 80% of them singletons. The culture ran for approximately 10 days, and then CD4+ T cells were isolated. Two-dose BNT162b2 or mRNA-1273 vaccination was given to participants. No antigen is known for these receptors. The source material was CD4+ T cells from PBMCs cultured without peptide, sampled after COVID-19 vaccination. The receptors derive from a human donor who received a COVID-19 vaccine.

This sequence joins TRBV2 and TRBJ1-3, with D unresolved. CDR3 length equals 15 residues. Germline loops: CDR1 SNHLY, CDR2 FYNNEI. Deletions cut 6 bases from V and 3 bases from J, with 15 bases between. The CDR3 spells CASRHTFEGGNTIYF. Written as DNA, the CDR3 is TGTGCCAGCAGGCATACCTTCGAAGGTGGAAACACCATATATTTT.

This clone showed up just a few times. CDR3: CASSLGQISGNTIYF. The CDR3 DNA is TGCGCCAGCAGCTTGGGTCAGATCAGTGGAAACACCATATATTTT. V gene TRBV5-1 combines with J gene TRBJ1-3; no clear D. Germline V gene lookup returns CDR1 SGHRS and CDR2 YFSETQ. The V end lost 0 bases, the J end lost 3 bases, and 10 bases lay between the germline ends. This CDR3 comprises 15 residues.

The chain couples TRBV11-2 to TRBJ2-3; unclear D gene. The V end lost 0 bases, the J end lost 7 bases, and 8 bases lay between the germline ends. Germline CDR1 is SGHAT and CDR2 is FQNNGV. The CDR3 loop spans 13 amino acids. The CDR3 loop reads CASSLEPQNTQYF. Here the CDR3 DNA reads TGTGCCAGCAGCTTAGAGCCTCAAAATACGCAGTATTTT.

The V and J genes are TRBV2 and TRBJ2-2; no reliable D call. V lost 5 bases, J lost 6 bases, and 13 bases lay in between. This CDR3 has 14 amino acids. Looked up from germline, CDR1 is SNHLY and CDR2 is FYNNEI. The DNA for the CDR3 is TGTGCCAGCAGTACCTGGTCCCCCGCCGGGGAGCTGTTTTTT. Translated, it gives CASSTWSPAGELFF. The entire variable domain, with the rest obtained from reference TRBV2 and TRBJ2-2, is as follows: EPEVTQTPSHQVTQMGQEVILRCVPISNHLYFYWYRQILGQKVEFLVSFYNNEISEKSEIFDDQFSVERPDGSNFTLKIRSTKLEDSAMYFCASSTWSPAGELFFGEGSRLTVL.

The rearrangement uses TRBV4-3 and TRBJ1-6; D unresolved. The CDR3 loop spans 16 amino acids. The germline V gene has CDR1 LGHNA and CDR2 YSLEER. The V end was cut by 0 bases, the J end by 5 bases, with 11 bases between. This CDR3 reads CASSQDRGRNNSPLHF. The CDR3 DNA follows: TGCGCCAGCAGCCAAGATCGTGGCAGGAATAATTCACCCCTCCACTTT.

The chain links TRBV5-1 to TRBJ2-5; D is unresolved. The germline V gene has CDR1 SGHRS and CDR2 YFSETQ. V was cut by 0 bases and J by 1 base, with 4 bases left in between. This CDR3 contains 13 residues. CDR3 DNA: TGCGCCAGCAGCTTGGGCGGCCAAGAGACCCAGTACTTC. Translation: CASSLGGQETQYF.

V gene TRBV20-1 combines with J gene TRBJ2-7; TRBD2 matches at 8 bases. With V trimmed by 3 bases and J by 0 bases, 10 bases remained unmatched. The length of the CDR3 is 16 residues. Germline V gene data show CDR1 as DFQATT and CDR2 as SNEGSKA (reference sequence). The CDR3 DNA follows: TGCAGTGCTAGTGATCCGGGGCGGGGGGCCTCCTACGAGCAGTACTTC. Translating it yields CSASDPGRGASYEQYF.

The genes are TRBV29-1 and TRBJ1-5, with D possibly being TRBD1 (5 bases). Germline CDR1 is SQVTM and CDR2 is ANQGSEA. CDR3 length: 13 amino acids. Trimming pared 7 bases from V and 1 base from J, leaving 11 bases between. The CDR3 spells CSAGEGSNQPQHF. CDR3 bases: TGCAGCGCTGGGGAGGGGAGCAATCAGCCCCAGCATTTT.

The CDR3 DNA reads as TGTGCCAGCAGCTTGGTGGGGGGGGACTATGGCTACACCTTC. It is translated as CASSLVGGDYGYTF. The chain recombines TRBV5-4 with TRBJ1-2, with TRBD1 as a possible D gene (5 bases). The CDR3 contains 14 residues. CDR1 and CDR2 from the germline V gene are SGHNT and YYREEE (reference sequence). V was trimmed by 0 bases and J by 3 bases, leaving 9 bases between them. Complete variable domain (other parts from reference TRBV5-4 and TRBJ1-2): ETGVTQSPTHLIKTRGQQVTLRCSSQSGHNTVSWYQQALGQGPQFIFQYYREEENGRGNFPPRFSGLQFPNYSSELNVNALELDDSALYLCASSLVGGDYGYTFGSGTRLTVV.

This clone was detected a few times. This chain connects TRBV7-2 to TRBJ2-7, with no clear D. Per germline, CDR1 SGHTA and CDR2 FQGNSA. V was trimmed by 1 base and J by 0 bases, leaving 13 bases between them. The CDR3 is 16 amino acids. The CDR3 region is CASSLGAAASSYEQYF. As DNA, the CDR3 is TGTGCCAGCAGCTTAGGGGCAGCCGCTAGCTCCTACGAGCAGTACTTC.

The rearrangement links TRBV5-3 to TRBJ1-1; D perhaps matches TRBD1 (6 bases). TRBV5-3 belongs to the ORF category, with a function that is uncertain. The CDR3 spans 15 residues. V lost 0 bases and J lost 3, with 12 bases in between. The CDR3, as DNA: TGTGCCAGAAGCTTGGCCTACAGGGTTTACACTGAAGCTTTCTTT. The encoded protein is CARSLAYRVYTEAFF.

The chain employs TRBV11-2 and TRBJ2-1; the D gene is possibly TRBD2 (5 bases). V was clipped by 2 bases and J by 0 bases, with 11 bases between them. CDR1 and CDR2 (germline): SGHAT, FQNNGV. The CDR3 covers 16 residues. CDR3 DNA: TGTGCCAGCAGCTTAAGGGAGTCTCTCTCCTACAATGAGCAGTTCTTC. It encodes CASSLRESLSYNEQFF. Supplemented by reference TRBV11-2 and TRBJ2-1, the full variable domain reads EAGVAQSPRYKIIEKRQSVAFWCNPISGHATLYWYQQILGQGPKLLIQFQNNGVVDDSQLPKDRFSAERLKGVDSTLKIQPAKLEDSAVYLCASSLRESLSYNEQFFGPGTRLTVL.

The genes are TRBV28 and TRBJ2-3; 8 bases map to TRBD2. The CDR3 consists of 16 residues. The J segment lost 5 bases and the V segment lost 1 base, leaving 8 bases of the junction unmatched. Germline V gene sequence: CDR1 MDHEN, CDR2 SYDVKM. The DNA for the CDR3 is TGTGCCAGCAGTTTATCGGGGGGGCTCTCACAAGATACGCAGTATTTT. Amino acids: CASSLSGGLSQDTQYF.

This rearrangement joins TRBV28 to TRBJ2-7, with 8 positions matching TRBD1. Germline CDR1 is MDHEN and CDR2 is SYDVKM. J lost 3 bases, V lost 6 bases, and 10 bases had no gene match. The CDR3 runs to 15 residues. This CDR3 reads CASRSGTGDFYEQYF. CDR3 sequence (DNA): TGTGCCAGCAGGTCGGGGACAGGCGACTTCTACGAGCAGTACTTC. Full variable domain (remainder filled in from reference TRBV28 and TRBJ2-7): DVKVTQSSRYLVKRTGEKVFLECVQDMDHENMFWYRQDPGLGLRLIYFSYDVKMKEKGDIPEGYSVSREKKERFSLILESASTNQTSMYLCASRSGTGDFYEQYFGPGTRLTVT.

J is TRBJ2-4 and V is TRBV7-2; 8 nucleotides agree with TRBD2. The trim removed 10 bases at V and 0 bases at J, leaving 5 bases unmatched. Germline V gives CDR1 SGHTA, CDR2 FQGNSA. The CDR3 spans 14 residues. The CDR3 DNA reads as TGTGCCACCAAACTAGCGGTAGCCAAAAACATTCAGTACTTC. Protein product: CATKLAVAKNIQYF.

This clone has only one observation. J is TRBJ2-7 and V is TRBV28; a possible D gene is TRBD2 (6 bases). The ends were cut back, 7 bases at V and 4 bases at J, with 23 bases in the middle. This CDR3 contains 16 residues. Per germline, CDR1 MDHEN and CDR2 SYDVKM. CDR3 DNA: TGTGCCAGCAAATCGACCCGGGGGTTCGCGCGGTACGAGCAGTACTTC. It yields the protein CASKSTRGFARYEQYF.

This chain connects TRBV3-1 (or the pseudogene TRBV3-2) to TRBJ2-5, with D unresolved. The germline CDR1 and CDR2 sequences are LGHDT and YNNKEL (reference sequence). The CDR3 sequence is 13 residues long. With 1 base removed from V and 3 bases from J, the gap between germline ends came to 6 bases. CDR3 loop: CASSQGGKETQYF. CDR3 coding DNA: TGTGCCAGCAGCCAAGGAGGCAAAGAGACCCAGTACTTC.

J is TRBJ1-3 and V is TRBV6-6; D not certain. Germline lookup yields CDR1 MNHNY and CDR2 SVGAGI (reference sequence). Deletions cut 5 bases from V and 0 bases from J, with 8 bases between. The CDR3 is made up of 14 amino acids. As DNA, the CDR3 is TGTGCCAGCAGTCTTCGGGACTCTGGAAACACCATATATTTT. It codes for CASSLRDSGNTIYF.

The rearrangement links TRBV30 to TRBJ2-5; D gene uncertain. The CDR3 has 10 amino acids. V lost 2 bases and J 4 bases, leaving 2 bases between the germline ends. Per the germline V gene, CDR1 is GTSNPN and CDR2 is SVGIG (reference sequence). In nucleotides, the CDR3 is TGTGCCTGGAGTCGAGAGACCCAGTACTTC. Translated: CAWSRETQYF.

This chain connects TRBV3-1 (or the pseudogene TRBV3-2) to TRBJ1-3; possibly TRBD1 for D (5 bases). This CDR3 is built from 16 residues. The V gene lost 1 base and the J gene lost 4 bases, with 14 bases spanning the gap. CDR1 is LGHDT, CDR2 YNNKEL, per germline (reference sequence). Written as DNA, the CDR3 is TGTGCCAGCAGCCAAGCCCTGGGGGGGACCGGAAACACCATATATTTT. It is translated as CASSQALGGTGNTIYF.

This chain links TRBV19 with TRBJ1-2; possibly TRBD1 for D (5 bases). Trimming stripped 2 bases from V and 10 bases from J, with 23 bases between. CDR1 and CDR2 from the germline V gene are LNHDA and SQIVND (reference sequence). This CDR3 comprises 16 residues. CDR3 region: CASSISPGPPSFAYTF. The DNA of the CDR3 is TGTGCCAGTAGTATATCACCGGGACCCCCTTCTTTTGCCTACACCTTC.

This sequence joins TRBV9 and TRBJ2-2, with D uncertain. Germline-derived CDR1 and CDR2 are SGDLS and YYNGEE. The CDR3 has 14 residues. Trimming pared 2 bases from V and 1 base from J, leaving 6 bases between. CDR3 in amino acids: CASSVSGNTGELFF. Here the CDR3 DNA reads TGTGCCAGCAGCGTCTCTGGGAACACCGGGGAGCTGTTTTTT.

V gene TRBV7-9 combines with J gene TRBJ2-1; D might be TRBD1 (6 bases). Trimming left V 0 bases short and J 0 bases short, with 9 bases between. This CDR3 is 16 amino acids long. CDR1 and CDR2 from the germline V gene are SEHNR and FQNEAQ (reference sequence). The DNA for the CDR3 is TGTGCCAGCAGCTTAGCGATGGGGGCCTCCTACAATGAGCAGTTCTTC. Amino acid sequence: CASSLAMGASYNEQFF.

The chain has TRBV15 and TRBJ2-7, with D unresolved. Germline V gene sequence: CDR1 LNHNV, CDR2 YYDKDF (reference sequence). V was clipped by 1 base and J by 0 bases, with 13 bases between them. This CDR3 region has 16 residues. The CDR3 DNA reads TGTGCCACCAGCAGAGCAATCAGGCTAAGCTCCTACGAGCAGTACTTC. Translating gives CATSRAIRLSSYEQYF.

This chain links TRBV19 with TRBJ1-6, with 7 bases identical to TRBD1. This CDR3 spans 16 amino acids. With 5 bases clipped from V and 0 bases from J, the junction kept 4 bases outside the gene matches. Germline CDR1 reads LNHDA; CDR2 reads SQIVND (reference sequence). DNA of the CDR3: TGTGCCAGTAGTGGAGGGGACAGCTCCTATAATTCACCCCTCCACTTT. Protein product: CASSGGDSSYNSPLHF. Complete variable domain (other parts from reference TRBV19 and TRBJ1-6): DGGITQSPKYLFRKEGQNVTLSCEQNLNHDAMYWYRQDPGQGLRLIYYSQIVNDFQKGDIAEGYSVSREKKESFPLTVTSAQKNPTAFYLCASSGGDSSYNSPLHFGNGTRLTVT.

This chain links TRBV3-1 (or the pseudogene TRBV3-2) with TRBJ1-3; D is ambiguous. The CDR3 sequence is 15 residues long. Germline CDR1 reads LGHDT; CDR2 reads YNNKEL (reference sequence). Between the trimmed V and J ends, which lost 4 bases and 4 bases, there was a span of 14 bases. The CDR3 loop is CASSPPRTSGNTIYF. CDR3 sequence (DNA): TGTGCCAGCAGCCCGCCCCGAACCTCAGGAAACACCATATATTTT.

V and J are TRBV4-2 and TRBJ1-2; D unclear. Per germline, CDR1 LGHNA and CDR2 YNFKEQ. This CDR3 has 17 amino acids. Trimming pared 0 bases from V and 2 bases from J, leaving 16 bases between. CDR3 DNA: TGTGCCAGCAGCCAAGATACGTTAGAGGGTGGCAACTATGGCTACACCTTC. Its translation is CASSQDTLEGGNYGYTF.